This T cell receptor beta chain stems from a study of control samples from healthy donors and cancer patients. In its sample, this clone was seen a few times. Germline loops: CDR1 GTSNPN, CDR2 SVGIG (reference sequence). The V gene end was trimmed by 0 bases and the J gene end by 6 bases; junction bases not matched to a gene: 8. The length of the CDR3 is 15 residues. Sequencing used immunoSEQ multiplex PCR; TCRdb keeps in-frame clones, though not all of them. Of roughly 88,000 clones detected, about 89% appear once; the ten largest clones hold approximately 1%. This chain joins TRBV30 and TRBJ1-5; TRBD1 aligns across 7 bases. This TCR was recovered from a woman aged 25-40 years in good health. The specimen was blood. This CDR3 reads CAWSVQGGAGQPQHF. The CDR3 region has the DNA TGTGCCTGGAGTGTACAAGGGGGCGCAGGTCAGCCCCAGCATTTT.